This T cell receptor (beta chain) was obtained from a study of T cells after yellow fever vaccination. The germline V gene encodes CDR1 LNHNV and CDR2 YYDKDF (reference sequence). The CDR3 is 13 residues long. The V end was cut by 0 bases, the J end by 5 bases, with 7 bases between. This clonotype was seen repeatedly, ten times or more. TCRdb independently ran MiXCR on the 5' RACE reads; one entry per CDR3 protein. The data show some 350,000 distinct CDR3 sequences, with approximately 4% seen just once and 20% to 25% held by the top ten. The sequenced sample was PBMCs, obtained 5 days after the yellow fever booster vaccination. This rearrangement joins TRBV15 to TRBJ1-2; D ambiguous. This clonotype was sampled from a man aged 18-30 years who received the YFV17D yellow fever vaccine. In nucleotides, the CDR3 is TGTGCCACCAGCAGAGATAAGCTTTATGGCTACACCTTC. It encodes CATSRDKLYGYTF.